Presented here are 2 T cell receptor beta chains from one specimen sequenced in a study of graft-versus-host responses after intestinal transplantation. Antigen specificity for these receptors is unknown. Clones were sequenced by immunoSEQ multiplex PCR, and TCRdb holds only the in-frame ones, with some missing. The sample lists over 45,000 clones; roughly 93% were seen once. The material was unstimulated CD4+ T cells sorted from spleen or lymph node cells, obtained before transplant. The receptors here all came from a human donor who was the organ donor for an intestinal transplant.

The chain has TRBV7-9 and TRBJ2-5; maybe TRBD1 (6 bases). Per the germline V gene, CDR1 is SEHNR and CDR2 is FQNEAQ (reference sequence). The CDR3 length is 14 residues. The V end lost 4 bases, the J end lost 7 bases, and 16 bases lay between the germline ends. This chain's CDR3 is CASSSPNRVRTQYF. CDR3 bases: TGTGCCAGCAGCTCACCTAACAGGGTCAGGACCCAGTACTTC.

The chain joins TRBV9 to TRBJ1-4; 10 bases agree with TRBD1. The CDR3 runs 15 residues. With V trimmed by 2 bases and J by 4 bases, 2 bases remained unmatched. Germline V CDR1 and CDR2: SGDLS, YYNGEE. The CDR3 reads CASSVRDRGNEKLFF. The CDR3 DNA reads as TGTGCCAGCAGCGTCCGGGACAGGGGTAATGAAAAACTGTTTTTT.